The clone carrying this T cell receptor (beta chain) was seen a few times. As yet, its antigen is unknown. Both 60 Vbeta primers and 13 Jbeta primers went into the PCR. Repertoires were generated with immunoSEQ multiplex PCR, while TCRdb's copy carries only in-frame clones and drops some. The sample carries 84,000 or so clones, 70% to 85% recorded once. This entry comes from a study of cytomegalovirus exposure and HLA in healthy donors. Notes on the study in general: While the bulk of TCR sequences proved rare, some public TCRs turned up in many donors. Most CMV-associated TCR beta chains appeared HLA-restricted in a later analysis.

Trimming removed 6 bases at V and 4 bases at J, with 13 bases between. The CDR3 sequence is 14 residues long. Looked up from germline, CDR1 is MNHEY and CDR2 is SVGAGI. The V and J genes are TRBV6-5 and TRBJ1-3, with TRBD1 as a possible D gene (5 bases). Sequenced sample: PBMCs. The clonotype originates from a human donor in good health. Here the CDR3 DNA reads TGTGCCAGCAGCCTGGCAGGGATCGGAAACACCATATATTTT. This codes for CASSLAGIGNTIYF.